The TCR beta chain described here comes from a study of T cell responses to AZD1222 COVID-19 vaccine. CDR1 is MNHEY and CDR2 is SVGAGI in the germline V gene. The CDR3 loop spans 13 amino acids. Between the trimmed V and J ends, which lost 2 bases and 11 bases, there was a span of 15 bases. Notes on this clone: Its specificity is unknown.

Assay: immunoSEQ multiplex PCR; the TCRdb copy retains only in-frame clones and omits some. This table has roughly 140,000 clones, around 90% appearing once. Findings of the study overall: Spike-specific TCR breadth and depth grew following two AZD1222 doses.

This material consisted of peripheral blood, taken on day 0 of AZD1222 vaccination. V usage is TRBV6-5 and J usage is TRBJ1-1; D might be TRBD1 (5 bases). This clonotype was obtained from an adult in good health. This CDR3 is CASSYDVQGRAFF. CDR3 coding DNA: TGTGCCAGCAGTTACGACGTCCAGGGTAGGGCTTTCTTT.